This T cell receptor beta chain was profiled in a study of beta chain features in type 1 diabetes listed by TCRdb under 2018. Concerning the study at large: No differences in mean age, gender distribution, total cell number or subset yield were found between patients and healthy donors. A total of about 110 million sorted cells were examined across all samples, and the number of cells per subset was strongly correlated with RNA yield. The study compared the TCRB repertoires of sorted circulating CD4+ T cell subsets in recently diagnosed type 1 diabetes patients with those in matched healthy donors. Regulatory and stem cell-like memory subsets were isolated from only 8 patients and roughly 8 healthy donors, whereas naive and central memory subsets came from all 30 or so donors.

Overall study outcomes, separate from this receptor: Naive, central memory and regulatory TCRB repertoires appeared to be more similar among patients than among healthy donors. Type 1 diabetes patients showed a moderate but significant shortening of TCRB CDR3 length in all four CD4+ subsets. Shorter templates might have been favored by PCR, but patient and control samples were amplified and corrected together, so both groups would have been affected equally by any skew. Because the HLA sub-analyses included only small numbers of individuals, any influence of HLA type on TCRB rearrangement was left unresolved. Because cDNA was sequenced instead of genomic DNA, activated cells with high expression could be over-represented, although the groups did not differ in activation or CD3 levels. At VDJ recombination sites, patients with type 1 diabetes made fewer insertions and deleted more nucleotides, a pattern implying thymic rearrangement abnormalities.

CDR1 and CDR2 are read off the germline V gene as SGHTA and FQGNSA. The CDR3 spans 14 residues, from the cysteine through the phenylalanine. Solely the CDR3 DNA is kept, with 42 bases framed from the first base. A distance of 9 bases separates the germline ends of V and J, which lose 3 bases and 0 bases respectively. Each donor gave one peripheral blood draw, about 110 mL on average, collected into heparinised tubes. A BD FACSAria II was used to sort naive, central memory, regulatory and stem cell-like memory CD4+ T cells with a panel that included CD45RO, CCR7, CD25, CD127, CD95 and CD27. Every sorted population had a purity above 95%. PBMCs were isolated immediately by Lymphoprep density gradient centrifugation and stained directly without culture. So that batch effects would be minimized, each experiment stained and sorted samples in pairs, pairing one healthy donor with one patient. This clone came up a few times. Its antigen remains unidentified. Base qualities are missing; no much larger clone stands one base away. This sample includes further DNA sequences coding for the same CDR3.

All of the isolated RNA was reverse transcribed with the High Capacity cDNA Reverse Transcription Kit, so expressed TCRB transcripts were sequenced. Deep immunoSEQ sequencing was applied to naive, central memory and regulatory T cell samples, giving an average of about 3.6 million total reads per sample. Sorted cells were lysed in RLT buffer and RNA was extracted with DNase-treated RNeasy Micro or Mini kits, depending on cell number. To prevent cross-contamination, every cell subset was processed on its own, while patient and healthy donor samples were processed together. Using the immunoSEQ multiplex PCR, TCRB sequences were amplified from cDNA into 87-bp fragments spanning the CDR3 region. Sequencing of the amplicons was performed on the Illumina HiSeq platform. The published analysis was carried out like this. PCR bias was computationally corrected using synthetic template baselines, reads within Hamming distance 2 were collapsed, and singletons that could not be merged were discarded. Reads were aligned against IMGT so that V, D and J genes, CDR3 length and insertions or deletions at six rearrangement sites could be assigned. Within each subset, clonotype counts were normalized to sorted cell number, and only after that were true diversity and Gini coefficients computed with the tcR R package. Repertoire sharing was quantified using the overlap coefficient calculated on TCRB nucleotide sequences. Out-of-frame TCRB sequences from naive cells were analyzed to stand in for the pre-selection repertoire. TCRdb re-hosts the immuneACCESS table, in-frame sequences only. Its copies lack some clones; in the studies checked, an unresolved V gene accounts for under half of them, and the cause for the rest is not known. V, J and clone size derive from that table, while D and trimming were established from the DNA sequence. The sample yields hundreds of thousands of clones; approximately 16% were counted once. The ten largest make up around 0.015% of the sample.

Sequenced input: naive CD4+ T cells from blood. The sample's cell subset or site label, decoded: true naive CD4+ T cells. This receptor chain uses TRBV7-2 and TRBJ2-7; a tentative D call is TRBD2 (5 bases match). This TCR was sampled from a man aged 18-30 years with type 1 diabetes. The CDR3 protein: CASSFRGSSYEQYF. The DNA sequence is given as TGTGCCAGCAGCTTTCGGGGTTCCTCCTACGAGCAGTACTTC.